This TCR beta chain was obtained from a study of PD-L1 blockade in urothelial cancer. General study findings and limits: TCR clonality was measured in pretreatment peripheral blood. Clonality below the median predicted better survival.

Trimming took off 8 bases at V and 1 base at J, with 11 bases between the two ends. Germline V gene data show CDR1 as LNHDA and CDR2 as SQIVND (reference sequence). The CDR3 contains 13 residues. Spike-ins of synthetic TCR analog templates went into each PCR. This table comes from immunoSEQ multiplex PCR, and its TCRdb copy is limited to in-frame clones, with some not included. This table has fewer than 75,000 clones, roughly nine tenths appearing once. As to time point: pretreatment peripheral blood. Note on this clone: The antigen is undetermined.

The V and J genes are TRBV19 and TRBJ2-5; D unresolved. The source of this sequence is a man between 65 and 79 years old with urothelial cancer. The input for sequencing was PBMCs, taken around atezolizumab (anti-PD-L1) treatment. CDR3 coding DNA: TGTGCCAGTGGGCGACAAGTCCAAGAGACCCAGTACTTC. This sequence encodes CASGRQVQETQYF.